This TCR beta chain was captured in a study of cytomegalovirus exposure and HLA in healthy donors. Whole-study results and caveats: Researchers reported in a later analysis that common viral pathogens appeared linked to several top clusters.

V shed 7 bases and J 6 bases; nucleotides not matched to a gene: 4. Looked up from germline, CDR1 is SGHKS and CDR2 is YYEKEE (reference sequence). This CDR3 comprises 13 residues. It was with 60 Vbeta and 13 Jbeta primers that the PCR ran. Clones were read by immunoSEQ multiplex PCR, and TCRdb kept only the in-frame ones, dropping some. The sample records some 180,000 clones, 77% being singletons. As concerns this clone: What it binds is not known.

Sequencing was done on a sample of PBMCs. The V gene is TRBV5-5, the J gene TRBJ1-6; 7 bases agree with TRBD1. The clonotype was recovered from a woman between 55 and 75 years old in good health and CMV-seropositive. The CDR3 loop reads CASLGQPNSPLHF. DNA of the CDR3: TGTGCCAGCTTGGGACAGCCTAATTCACCCCTCCACTTT.